The 25 T cell receptor beta chains reported below all come from one sample, sequenced in a study of cytomegalovirus exposure and HLA in healthy donors. The PCR ran on 60 Vbeta and 13 Jbeta primers. The table came from immunoSEQ multiplex PCR; TCRdb's copy has only in-frame clones and leaves some out. Of approximately 92,000 clones listed, less than 70% are singletons. The sequencing input was PBMCs. All receptors come from a man aged 50 to 59 in good health and CMV-seronegative.

Comments on this clone: Distinct nucleotide sequences in the sample also encode this CDR3. The chain is built from TRBV14 and TRBJ1-2; 8 bases are a match to TRBD1. Trimming at V came to 4 bases and at J to 8 bases, leaving 3 bases not matched to a gene. Germline V gene data show CDR1 as SGHDN and CDR2 as FVKESK. This CDR3 is 12 amino acids long. CDR3 region: CASSPDRAGYTF. The CDR3 region has the DNA TGTGCCAGCAGCCCGGACAGGGCGGGCTACACCTTC.

V gene TRBV18 combines with J gene TRBJ1-1, with D maybe TRBD1 (6 bases). Germline CDR1 and CDR2: KGHSH and LQKENI. V was shortened by 3 bases and J by 1 base, with 9 bases between the two germline ends. CDR3 length: 14 residues. The CDR3 DNA follows: TGTGCCAGCTCACCGAGACAGGAGAACACTGAAGCTTTCTTT. It codes for CASSPRQENTEAFF.

The chain carries TRBV10-3 and TRBJ2-3; D gene ambiguous. The V gene lost 0 bases and the J gene lost 1 base, with 5 bases spanning the gap. Germline loops: CDR1 ENHRY, CDR2 SYGVKD. The CDR3 has 14 amino acids. The CDR3 sequence: CAISESEGTDTQYF. CDR3 in DNA: TGTGCCATCAGTGAGTCAGAGGGCACAGATACGCAGTATTTT.

This clone is a singleton in its sample. The rearrangement joins TRBV2 to TRBJ2-2; the D gene is possibly TRBD1 (6 bases). CDR3 size: 15 residues. V lost 6 bases and J lost 3, with 14 bases in between. Germline V gene lookup returns CDR1 SNHLY and CDR2 FYNNEI. CDR3 DNA: TGTGCCAGCAGCGTACAGGGTATGGACACCGGGGAGCTGTTTTTT. It translates to CASSVQGMDTGELFF.

In the case of this clone: Germline and junction disagree at one end, which may indicate a read error. The sample holds other DNA sequences that translate to the same CDR3. The V gene is TRBV30, the J gene TRBJ1-2, with D possibly matching TRBD1 (6 bases). The germline V gene encodes CDR1 GTSNPN and CDR2 SVGIG (reference sequence). The CDR3 loop spans 14 amino acids. DNA for the CDR3: TGTGCCTGGAGCCTATACAGGACAGCCTATGGCTACACCTTT. It specifies CAWSLYRTAYGYTF.

The chain employs TRBV5-1 and TRBJ2-1; weak D call: TRBD2 (9 bases). Trimming took off 4 bases at V and 1 base at J, with 27 bases between the two ends. This CDR3 comprises 20 residues. Germline V gene data show CDR1 as SGHRS and CDR2 as YFSETQ. The CDR3 region is CASSIGTGAGTSTSYNEQFF. CDR3 sequence (DNA): TGCGCCAGCAGCATAGGGACAGGTGCCGGGACTAGCACTTCCTACAATGAGCAGTTCTTC.

This clone was seen more than once but under ten times. The rearrangement joins TRBV2 to TRBJ1-1, with no clear D. The CDR3 loop spans 14 amino acids. In germline, CDR1 is SNHLY, CDR2 FYNNEI. The germline V and J ends were trimmed by 3 bases and 3 bases, with 11 bases remaining between them. The CDR3 loop reads CASSDQGRDTEAFF. CDR3 bases: TGTGCCAGCAGTGATCAAGGGAGGGACACTGAAGCTTTCTTT.

The rearrangement joins TRBV11-1 to TRBJ2-5; 8 nucleotides line up with TRBD2. V lost 5 bases, J lost 5 bases, and 7 bases stayed unmatched. CDR3 length equals 14 residues. CDR1 is SGHAT, CDR2 FQDESV, per germline (reference sequence). CDR3 DNA: TGTGCCAGCAGCCCCGGGACTAGTGGGGAGACCCAGTACTTC. Its protein is CASSPGTSGETQYF.

This rearrangement joins TRBV27 to TRBJ1-1; TRBD1 matches 7 bases. The V gene end was trimmed by 4 bases and the J gene end by 2 bases; junction bases not matched to a gene: 7. The germline gives CDR1 MNHEY, CDR2 SMNVEV (reference sequence). The CDR3 is 15 residues long. The CDR3 spells CASSSPQGTNTEAFF. The DNA of the CDR3 is TGTGCCAGCAGTTCGCCACAGGGGACCAACACTGAAGCTTTCTTT.

The chain carries TRBV6-6 and TRBJ1-4, with D possibly TRBD1 on 6 matching bases. Germline CDR1 and CDR2: MNHNY and SVGAGI (reference sequence). The CDR3 consists of 16 residues. Trimming removed 0 bases from V and 3 bases from J, with 11 bases in between. CDR3 DNA: TGTGCCAGCAGTTACTCAGGACAGTCCCCTAATGAAAAACTGTTTTTT. Encoded protein: CASSYSGQSPNEKLFF.

The sample holds a few counts of this clone. The V and J genes are TRBV4-1 and TRBJ1-2; 8 bases match TRBD1. Losses at the gene ends were 3 bases for V and 8 bases for J; bases not matched to a gene: 8. The CDR3 consists of 14 residues. The germline gives CDR1 MGHRA, CDR2 YSYEKL. CDR3 residues: CASSQADRVDGYTF. In DNA, the CDR3 is TGCGCCAGCAGCCAGGCGGACAGGGTAGACGGCTACACCTTC.

The gene calls are TRBV11-2 and TRBJ2-3; a possible D gene is TRBD1 (6 bases). The V end was cut by 1 base, the J end by 4 bases, with 12 bases between. Germline CDR1 SGHAT, CDR2 FQNNGV. There are 15 residues in the CDR3. This CDR3 is CASSLGHRVPDTQYF. The CDR3 coding sequence is TGTGCCAGCAGCTTAGGACACAGGGTCCCAGATACGCAGTATTTT. Based on the CDR3 plus reference TRBV11-2 and TRBJ2-3, the full variable domain is EAGVAQSPRYKIIEKRQSVAFWCNPISGHATLYWYQQILGQGPKLLIQFQNNGVVDDSQLPKDRFSAERLKGVDSTLKIQPAKLEDSAVYLCASSLGHRVPDTQYFGPGTRLTVL.

The chain is built from TRBV10-3 and TRBJ1-4, with 8 bases identical to TRBD1. CDR1 and CDR2 (germline): ENHRY, SYGVKD. V lost 10 bases, J lost 5 bases, and 6 bases stayed unmatched. The CDR3 has 13 residues. As DNA, the CDR3 is TGTGCCACCGGGACAGGCACCAATGAAAAACTGTTTTTT. This sequence encodes CATGTGTNEKLFF.

The chain has TRBV13 and TRBJ2-7; 7 bases align to TRBD1. The germline V gene has CDR1 PRHDT and CDR2 FYEKMQ (reference sequence). CDR3 length: 14 residues. With 5 bases clipped from V and 5 bases from J, the junction kept 9 bases outside the gene matches. The CDR3: CASSPRDSSNEQYF. The CDR3 DNA is TGTGCCAGCAGCCCCCGGGACAGCAGTAACGAGCAGTACTTC.

V usage is TRBV6-5 and J usage is TRBJ2-1, with D maybe TRBD2 (6 bases). The CDR3 has 14 residues. Germline loops: CDR1 MNHEY, CDR2 SVGAGI. Deletions cut 0 bases from V and 4 bases from J, with 7 bases between. CDR3: CASSYSGGYNEQFF. CDR3 DNA: TGTGCCAGCAGTTACTCGGGGGGATACAATGAGCAGTTCTTC.

The J gene is TRBJ2-5, the V gene TRBV11-3; D gene ambiguous. The V gene's germline CDR1 is SGHNT and CDR2 YENEEA. V dropped 1 base and J dropped 1 base, with 4 bases sitting between them. CDR3 length: 13 amino acids. CDR3 loop: CASSLGSQETQYF. As DNA, the CDR3 is TGTGCCAGCAGCTTAGGGAGCCAAGAGACCCAGTACTTC. The whole variable domain, remainder taken from reference TRBV11-3 and TRBJ2-5, is EAGVVQSPRYKIIEKKQPVAFWCNPISGHNTLYWYLQNLGQGPELLIRYENEEAVDDSQLPKDRFSAERLKGVDSTLKIQPAELGDSAVYLCASSLGSQETQYFGPGTRLLVL.

The chain recombines TRBV4-1 with TRBJ1-3; TRBD1 matches at 7 bases. J gave up 0 bases and V 2 bases, and 7 bases lay outside the gene matches. This CDR3 spans 17 amino acids. Per germline, CDR1 MGHRA and CDR2 YSYEKL. The CDR3 loop is CASSQQLTGLSGNTIYF. In DNA, the CDR3 is TGCGCCAGCAGCCAACAACTGACAGGGCTCTCTGGAAACACCATATATTTT.

This chain uses TRBV10-3 with TRBJ1-1; 8 bases agree with TRBD1. V lost 6 bases and J lost 11; bases outside the gene matches: 5. The CDR3 contains 11 residues. Germline-derived CDR1 and CDR2 are ENHRY and SYGVKD. The CDR3 reads CAIRSTGEAFF. The CDR3 coding sequence is TGTGCCATCAGATCGACAGGGGAGGCTTTCTTT.

The chain links TRBV5-1 to TRBJ2-5; perhaps TRBD1 as D (5 bases). Per germline, CDR1 SGHRS and CDR2 YFSETQ. The V and J ends lost 7 bases and 7 bases respectively, with 20 bases between them. There are 14 residues in the CDR3. DNA for the CDR3: TGCGCCAGCCGCGTCTCTAGGGGCGCGGTGACCCAGTACTTC. Translation: CASRVSRGAVTQYF.

This clone has a handful of counts. The chain carries TRBV11-1 and TRBJ1-2; a weak D match, TRBD1 (6 bases). Trimming left V 10 bases short and J 8 bases short, with 23 bases between. Germline values: CDR1 SGHAT, CDR2 FQDESV (reference sequence). The CDR3 spans 14 residues. The CDR3 nucleotides read TGTGCCACCCAGAACAGGGCCGGGGTACAAGGCTACACCTTC. Encoded protein: CATQNRAGVQGYTF.

The chain couples TRBV9 to TRBJ1-2, with a possible D match to TRBD1 (5 bases). This CDR3 comprises 13 residues. The germline gives CDR1 SGDLS, CDR2 YYNGEE. V lost 1 base and J lost 5, with 9 bases in between. The CDR3 DNA follows: TGTGCCAGCAGCGTATGGGGGGGATATGGCTACACCTTC. Its protein product is CASSVWGGYGYTF.

The chain carries TRBV2 and TRBJ2-3, with a tentative D call TRBD2 (5 bases). The CDR3 has 14 residues. Germline CDR1 reads SNHLY; CDR2 reads FYNNEI. V was clipped by 6 bases and J by 0 bases, with 10 bases between them. This chain's CDR3 is CASSGVISTDTQYF. In DNA, the CDR3 is TGTGCCAGCAGCGGGGTAATTAGCACAGATACGCAGTATTTT.

This chain connects TRBV4-2 to TRBJ2-7; TRBD1 agrees at 8 bases. This CDR3 contains 15 residues. The V gene end was trimmed by 5 bases and the J gene end by 2 bases; junction bases not matched to a gene: 8. Germline V lookup: CDR1 LGHNA, CDR2 YNFKEQ. The CDR3 protein is CASSLVGQGAYEQYF. Here the CDR3 DNA reads TGTGCCAGCAGCTTGGTAGGACAGGGTGCCTACGAGCAGTACTTC.

The genes are TRBV6-4 and TRBJ2-1; TRBD2 agrees at 7 bases. Germline CDR1 and CDR2: MRHNA and SNTAGT. The CDR3 consists of 16 residues. With 2 bases clipped from V and 2 bases from J, the junction kept 6 bases outside the gene matches. In DNA form, the CDR3 reads TGTGCCAGCAGTGACGTCGCGGGGGTTGCCTACAATGAGCAGTTCTTC. Residues: CASSDVAGVAYNEQFF.

The chain joins TRBV4-3 to TRBJ2-7, with 8 bases fitting TRBD2. Germline CDR1 reads LGHNA; CDR2 reads YSLEER. V was clipped by 1 base and J by 2 bases; unmatched bases: 4. The CDR3 totals 15 residues. Here the CDR3 reads CASSQGAGDPYEQYF. The DNA for the CDR3 is TGCGCCAGCAGCCAAGGAGCGGGGGATCCCTACGAGCAGTACTTC.